The sequence of this TCR beta chain was determined in a study of CD8+ T cells in alopecia areata. Study-level background: Patients received oral tofacitinib, 5 to 10 mg twice daily, for moderate-to-severe alopecia areata.

In the case of this clone: The antigen remains unidentified.

The authors extracted RNA and reverse transcribed it into cDNA as the sequencing template. TCRdb keeps only in-frame clones here, not all; method: immunoSEQ multiplex PCR. The top ten clones hold over 0.85% of a sample with about 140,000 clones, 45% to 60% of them seen once. CDR3 length: 15 amino acids. Germline values: CDR1 GTSNPN, CDR2 SVGIG (reference sequence). Trimming left V 0 bases short and J 1 base short, with 10 bases between. Sampling of alopecia areata patients yielded lesional scalp punch biopsies as well as peripheral blood. Study-wide results and limits: An increase in clonality over normal scalp was evident in lesional scalp, especially alopecia totalis/universalis. TCR sharing across patients was less clear than in mice, possibly HLA-related.

The sample in question was CD4+ T cells sorted from blood, obtained at week 0. This TCR was sampled from a human donor with alopecia areata. The gene calls are TRBV30 and TRBJ1-5, with no clear D. The CDR3 bases are TGTGCCTGGAGTGTAAATGGATTAAGCAATCAGCCCCAGCATTTT. Translated: CAWSVNGLSNQPQHF.